The 21 T cell receptor beta chains below all came from one sample that was sequenced in a study of shared clonotypes between healthy human individuals. The assay was immunoSEQ multiplex PCR, and TCRdb's table has in-frame clones only and misses some. The sample consists of approximately 840,000 clones, around 96% of them appearing once. The naive CD8 population came from CD45RO-negative cells selected for CCR7, without terminally differentiated effector memory CD45RA+ cells. Sequences were obtained from naive CD8+ T cells sorted from blood. The source of these receptors is a man aged 25-40 years in good health.

The chain is built from TRBV11-3 and TRBJ2-1; 10 positions agree with TRBD2. Germline V gene lookup returns CDR1 SGHNT and CDR2 YENEEA. V lost 4 bases and J lost 6; bases outside the gene matches: 12. This CDR3 has 17 residues. CDR3 sequence: CASSSRTSGRGPNEQFF. The CDR3 DNA is TGTGCCAGCAGCTCACGGACTAGCGGTCGAGGGCCCAATGAGCAGTTCTTC.

About this clone: Other DNA sequences in this specimen translate into the identical CDR3. The gene calls are TRBV5-4 and TRBJ2-1; D is unclear. Germline CDR1 and CDR2: SGHNT and YYREEE (reference sequence). Trimming took 3 bases from V and 2 from J, leaving 0 bases between them. This CDR3 contains 11 residues. The chain's CDR3 is CASSSYNEQFF. CDR3 DNA: TGTGCCAGCAGCTCCTACAATGAGCAGTTCTTC.

Here the CDR3 DNA reads TGTGCCAGCAGTTTCGGGGGAGGTACCTCCTACGAGCAGTACTTC. It yields the protein CASSFGGGTSYEQYF. J is TRBJ2-7 and V is TRBV27; maybe TRBD2 (6 bases). The CDR3 is 15 amino acids. Per germline, CDR1 MNHEY and CDR2 SMNVEV (reference sequence). V was shortened by 3 bases and J by 0 bases, with 12 bases between the two germline ends.

This chain links TRBV7-9 with TRBJ1-1, with a possible D match to TRBD1 (6 bases). Germline lookup yields CDR1 SEHNR and CDR2 FQNEAQ (reference sequence). The CDR3 is 16 residues long. Trimming pared 3 bases from V and 1 base from J, leaving 15 bases between. The CDR3 DNA reads as TGTGCCAGCAGCTTGGGGACACTAGGGGGGAACACTGAAGCTTTCTTT. Its translation is CASSLGTLGGNTEAFF.

V and J are TRBV7-2 and TRBJ2-1; D possibly matches TRBD1 or TRBD2 (5 bases each). There are 17 residues in the CDR3. V was trimmed by 4 bases and J by 5 bases, leaving 21 bases between them. From germline, CDR1 is SGHTA and CDR2 FQGNSA. In DNA form, the CDR3 reads TGTGCCAGCAGCTACCCGTCCGGGACGGCGGAAAACAATGAGCAGTTCTTC. It yields the protein CASSYPSGTAENNEQFF.

The chain employs TRBV7-9 and TRBJ2-7; maybe TRBD1 (5 bases). CDR1 SEHNR and CDR2 FQNEAQ come from the germline V gene (reference sequence). The V end lost 5 bases, the J end lost 0 bases, and 14 bases lay between the germline ends. The CDR3 is made up of 15 amino acids. The DNA for the CDR3 is TGTGCCAGCAGCCTAACAGACAGTTCCTCCTACGAGCAGTACTTC. Translating gives CASSLTDSSSYEQYF.

On this clone: The sample has other DNA sequences that encode this CDR3 too. The chain joins TRBV7-9 to TRBJ1-1; no firm D call. Trimming cost V 3 bases and J 1 base, with 6 bases left between them. Germline-derived CDR1 and CDR2 are SEHNR and FQNEAQ (reference sequence). CDR3 size: 13 residues. The CDR3 DNA reads TGTGCCAGCAGCTTTCGGGAGAACACTGAAGCTTTCTTT. Translation: CASSFRENTEAFF.

The chain joins TRBV16 to TRBJ1-1; the D is unclear. Germline CDR1 KGHSY, CDR2 FQNENV. The CDR3 consists of 11 residues. Trimming cost V 7 bases and J 0 bases, with 3 bases left between them. The CDR3 region is CASTVNTEAFF. DNA of the CDR3: TGTGCCAGCACGGTGAACACTGAAGCTTTCTTT. The full variable domain, its missing parts supplied by reference TRBV16 and TRBJ1-1, is GEEVAQTPKHLVRGEGQKAKLYCAPIKGHSYVFWYQQVLKNEFKFLISFQNENVFDETGMPKERFSAKCLPNSPCSLEIQATKLEDSAVYFCASTVNTEAFFGQGTRLTVV.

This chain joins TRBV7-6 and TRBJ1-5; TRBD1 might be the D (5 bases). V gave up 1 base and J gave up 1 base, with 11 bases separating them. Germline V gene data show CDR1 as SGHVS and CDR2 as FNYEAQ. The CDR3 loop spans 16 amino acids. CDR3: CASSLGWGLSNQPQHF. CDR3 nucleotide sequence: TGTGCCAGCAGCTTAGGATGGGGCTTGAGCAATCAGCCCCAGCATTTT. Full variable domain (missing parts from reference TRBV7-6 and TRBJ1-5): GAGVSQSPRYKVTKRGQDVALRCDPISGHVSLYWYRQALGQGPEFLTYFNYEAQQDKSGLPNDRFSAERPEGSISTLTIQRTEQRDSAMYRCASSLGWGLSNQPQHFGDGTRLSIL.

The CDR3 DNA follows: TGTGCCAGCTCACCACCGCCGGTTGCTGAAGCTTTCTTT. Translation: CASSPPPVAEAFF. The genes are TRBV18 and TRBJ1-1; no reliable D call. There are 13 residues in the CDR3. The V gene's germline CDR1 is KGHSH and CDR2 LQKENI. The V gene lost 0 bases and the J gene lost 6 bases, with 8 bases spanning the gap.

This clone came up a few times. The chain has TRBV5-1 and TRBJ1-2; D is possibly TRBD1 (5 bases). The germline V gene encodes CDR1 SGHRS and CDR2 YFSETQ. Trimming removed 1 base at V and 8 bases at J, with 12 bases between. This CDR3 has 13 amino acids. The DNA for the CDR3 is TGCGCCAGCAGCTTGACAGGTTTTGACGGCTACACCTTC. Encoded protein: CASSLTGFDGYTF.

The V and J genes are TRBV7-9 and TRBJ2-2, with a weak D call TRBD1 (5 bases). V was pared by 4 bases and J by 3 bases, with 15 bases between. This CDR3 contains 16 residues. In germline, CDR1 is SEHNR, CDR2 FQNEAQ (reference sequence). CDR3 coding DNA: TGTGCCAGCAGCTCTTGGGGTCAGGGTTACACCGGGGAGCTGTTTTTT. Translation: CASSSWGQGYTGELFF.

The chain uses TRBV5-5 and TRBJ1-1; tentative D call: TRBD1 (5 bases). This CDR3 is built from 16 residues. The V and J ends lost 0 bases and 4 bases respectively, with 16 bases between them. The germline gives CDR1 SGHKS, CDR2 YYEKEE (reference sequence). CDR3 sequence: CASSLVAGEWSTEAFF. In nucleotides, the CDR3 is TGTGCCAGCAGCTTGGTGGCGGGGGAATGGAGCACTGAAGCTTTCTTT.

The gene calls are TRBV29-1 and TRBJ2-2; the D call may be TRBD1 or TRBD2 (5 bases each). Trimming removed 6 bases from V and 4 bases from J, with 12 bases in between. The CDR3 loop spans 13 amino acids. CDR1 and CDR2 (germline): SQVTM, ANQGSEA. The CDR3 DNA follows: TGCAGCGTCGAGTGGGGGTCCACCGGGGAGCTGTTTTTT. This encodes CSVEWGSTGELFF.

CDR3 nucleotide sequence: TGTGCCAGCAGCCAATCAATAACAGATACGCAGTATTTT. Its translation: CASSQSITDTQYF. The V call is TRBV2, the J call TRBJ2-3; D not certain. V lost 6 bases, J lost 3 bases, and 10 bases lay in between. Germline V lookup: CDR1 SNHLY, CDR2 FYNNEI. The CDR3 totals 13 residues.

J is TRBJ1-5 and V is TRBV19; 9 bases map to TRBD1. The CDR3 is made up of 14 amino acids. J gave up 2 bases and V 5 bases, and 1 base lay outside the gene matches. Germline V gene sequence: CDR1 LNHDA, CDR2 SQIVND (reference sequence). Here the CDR3 reads CASSWTGGNQPQHF. CDR3 nucleotide sequence: TGTGCCAGTAGTTGGACAGGGGGCAATCAGCCCCAGCATTTT.

The genes are TRBV4-1 and TRBJ1-4, with 7 bases that match TRBD1. After removal of 0 bases from V and 4 bases from J, the junction contained 2 bases not matched to a gene. Looked up from germline, CDR1 is MGHRA and CDR2 is YSYEKL. This CDR3 spans 15 amino acids. CDR3 sequence reads: CASSQEGQYNEKLFF. The CDR3 DNA follows: TGCGCCAGCAGCCAAGAGGGACAGTATAATGAAAAACTGTTTTTT.

The gene calls are TRBV18 and TRBJ2-1, with D perhaps TRBD2 (5 bases). CDR1 and CDR2 from the germline V gene are KGHSH and LQKENI. The CDR3 runs to 16 residues. Trimming left V 6 bases short and J 3 bases short, with 18 bases between. The CDR3 DNA follows: TGTGCCAGCTCGACCCTAGTAGCGAGAATCTACAATGAGCAGTTCTTC. Amino acid sequence: CASSTLVARIYNEQFF. Together with reference TRBV18 and TRBJ2-1, the CDR3 gives the full variable domain: NAGVMQNPRHLVRRRGQEARLRCSPMKGHSHVYWYRQLPEEGLKFMVYLQKENIIDESGMPKERFSAEFPKEGPSILRIQQVVRGDSAAYFCASSTLVARIYNEQFFGPGTRLTVL.

The chain couples TRBV18 to TRBJ2-3; possibly TRBD1 or TRBD2 for D (6 bases each). V lost 2 bases to trimming and J lost 6 bases, with 18 bases between them. Germline lookup yields CDR1 KGHSH and CDR2 LQKENI. This CDR3 has 16 residues. CDR3 in amino acids: CASSPMGGRAMDTQYF. The CDR3 DNA is TGTGCCAGCTCACCAATGGGGGGCAGGGCCATGGATACGCAGTATTTT.

Note on this clone: This same CDR3 is encoded by further DNA sequences in the sample. This sequence joins TRBV7-9 and TRBJ2-3; D possibly corresponds to TRBD2 (6 bases). The CDR3 has 15 amino acids. The V gene's germline CDR1 is SEHNR and CDR2 FQNEAQ (reference sequence). V gave up 0 bases and J gave up 2 bases, with 9 bases separating them. CDR3: CASSLAGGSTDTQYF. As DNA, the CDR3 is TGTGCCAGCAGCTTAGCGGGGGGTTCCACAGATACGCAGTATTTT.

V usage is TRBV9 and J usage is TRBJ2-3; perhaps TRBD2 as D (5 bases). The ends were cut back, 0 bases at V and 2 bases at J, with 16 bases in the middle. The CDR3 runs to 17 residues. Germline CDR1 and CDR2: SGDLS and YYNGEE. The CDR3 nucleotides are TGTGCCAGCAGCGTAGGCTTGGCTAGCCGATACACAGATACGCAGTATTTT. Protein sequence: CASSVGLASRYTDTQYF.